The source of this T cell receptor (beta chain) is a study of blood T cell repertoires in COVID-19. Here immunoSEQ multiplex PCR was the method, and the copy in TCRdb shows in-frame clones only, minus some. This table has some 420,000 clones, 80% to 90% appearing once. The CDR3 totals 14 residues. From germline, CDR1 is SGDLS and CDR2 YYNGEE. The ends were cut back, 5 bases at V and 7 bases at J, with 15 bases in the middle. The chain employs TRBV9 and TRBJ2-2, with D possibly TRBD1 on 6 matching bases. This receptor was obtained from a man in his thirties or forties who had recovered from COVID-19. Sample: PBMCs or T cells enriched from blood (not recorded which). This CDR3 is CASRPQGSDGELFF. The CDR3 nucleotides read TGTGCCAGCAGGCCGCAGGGGTCGGACGGGGAGCTGTTTTTT.